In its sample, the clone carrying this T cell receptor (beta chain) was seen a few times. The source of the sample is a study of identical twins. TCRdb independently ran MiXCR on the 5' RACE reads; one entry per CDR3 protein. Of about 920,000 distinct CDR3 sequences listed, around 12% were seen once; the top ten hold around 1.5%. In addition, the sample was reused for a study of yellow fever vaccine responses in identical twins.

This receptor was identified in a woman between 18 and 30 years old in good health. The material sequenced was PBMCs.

The CDR3 loop reads CASSFVIRNEQFF. DNA for the CDR3: TGTGCCAGCAGCTTCGTTATTAGGAATGAGCAGTTCTTC. The J gene is TRBJ2-1, the V gene TRBV12-3 or TRBV12-4; no definite D call. This CDR3 comprises 13 residues. Trimming stripped 6 bases from V and 7 bases from J, with 13 bases between.